This entry concerns a single T cell receptor beta chain. The antigen remains undetermined. Each cDNA molecule carried a unique molecular identifier. TCRdb processed the 5' RACE reads anew with MiXCR; each CDR3 protein has one entry. The data show 110,000 or so distinct CDR3 sequences, 12% seen once. The data belong to a study of early T cells in non-severe SARS-CoV-2 infection. Study at large: Chains stayed unpaired after sequencing of bulk RNA from unsorted whole blood. Study-wide results and limits: Anti-spike CD8 responses were favored in VDJdb matching, and private and CD4 specificities were missed.

CDR1 and CDR2 from the germline V gene are DFQATT and SNEGSKA (reference sequence). The V end lost 2 bases, the J end lost 5 bases, and 15 bases lay between the germline ends. This CDR3 has 14 residues. The clonotype originates from an adult who was a healthcare worker with PCR-confirmed SARS-CoV-2 infection or an uninfected control (not recorded which). The chain uses TRBV20-1 and TRBJ1-1; a weak D match, TRBD1 (5 bases). Source material: whole blood. The CDR3 region is CSARSMGGGTEAFF. CDR3 nucleotide sequence: TGCAGTGCTAGATCCATGGGGGGTGGAACTGAAGCTTTCTTT.